This T cell receptor beta chain stems from a study of blood T cells in healthy people across ages. After removal of 3 bases from V and 1 base from J, the junction contained 7 bases not matched to a gene. The CDR3 has 16 residues. In germline, CDR1 is SGHRS, CDR2 YFSETQ. Next came a second PCR, run for about 7 to 12 cycles, which used a sample-barcoded 5' primer along with a J-beta primer mix. TCRdb redid the calling of the 5' RACE reads with MiXCR, one entry per CDR3 protein. This sample has around 700,000 distinct CDR3 sequences, with just under 25% found just once. The table lists this clonotype with a few counts. The data also belong to a second study, concerning T cells of mothers and their children. This second report adds: Each donor was one of three healthy Caucasian mothers or one of their six children.

The V gene is TRBV5-1, the J gene TRBJ1-1; 9 bases match TRBD1. The sequencing input was blood. This sequence was found in a boy younger than 18 in good health. The CDR3 is CASSSRTGVSNTEAFF. The CDR3 region has the DNA TGCGCCAGCAGCTCAAGGACAGGGGTTTCGAACACTGAAGCTTTCTTT.